The 19 T cell receptor beta chains below all came from one sample that was sequenced in a study of T cell changes during pregnancy in multiple sclerosis. Repertoires were generated with immunoSEQ multiplex PCR, while TCRdb's copy carries only in-frame clones and drops some. In the table there are over 45,000 clones, 80% to 95% of which are singletons. The source was peripheral blood, collected in the third trimester of pregnancy. The receptors come from a female donor in good health, enrolled as a control in a pregnancy study.

The chain is built from TRBV6-5 and TRBJ1-1, with a tentative D call TRBD1 (5 bases). Germline V CDR1 and CDR2: MNHEY, SVGAGI. V was pared by 1 base and J by 4 bases, with 13 bases between. The CDR3 consists of 15 residues. The CDR3 DNA reads as TGTGCCAGCAGTTACTATGGGGCAAGGACCACTGAAGCTTTCTTT. Translation: CASSYYGARTTEAFF.

The genes are TRBV6-7 and TRBJ2-5, with TRBD2 matching over 8 bases. Being an ORF, TRBV6-7 has a function that is uncertain. The V and J ends lost 9 bases and 5 bases, in that order; junction bases with no gene match: 8. The length of the CDR3 is 13 residues. The CDR3 spells CARPGLVSETQYF. CDR3 nucleotides: TGTGCCAGACCGGGACTAGTATCGGAGACCCAGTACTTC.

This chain joins TRBV7-2 and TRBJ2-1, with 10 bases lining up with TRBD2. CDR1 and CDR2 from the germline V gene are SGHTA and FQGNSA. CDR3 size: 15 residues. The V segment lost 2 bases and the J segment 8 bases; nucleotides outside the gene matches: 6. CDR3 sequence: CASSLMSSGSYEQFF. The CDR3, as DNA: TGTGCCAGCAGCTTAATGTCTAGCGGGAGTTATGAGCAGTTCTTC.

V and J are TRBV19 and TRBJ1-1; D is ambiguous. V shed 5 bases and J shed 6 bases, with 10 bases lying between them. The CDR3 contains 12 residues. The germline V gene has CDR1 LNHDA and CDR2 SQIVND (reference sequence). This CDR3 is CASSRGYAEAFF. The CDR3 DNA sequence: TGTGCCAGTAGTCGAGGATACGCTGAAGCTTTCTTT.

This chain joins TRBV19 and TRBJ2-6; a possible D gene is TRBD2 (5 bases). The V end was cut by 7 bases, the J end by 3 bases, with 19 bases between. CDR1 and CDR2 from the germline V gene are LNHDA and SQIVND (reference sequence). This CDR3 is 17 amino acids long. The DNA for the CDR3 is TGTGCCAGTACTCCCCGGGAAGGTTTGGGTGGGGCCAACGTCCTGACTTTC. The encoded protein is CASTPREGLGGANVLTF.

The chain is built from TRBV7-9 and TRBJ1-1, with unresolved D. V was clipped by 0 bases and J by 2 bases, with 10 bases between them. The germline V gene has CDR1 SEHNR and CDR2 FQNEAQ (reference sequence). The CDR3 extends over 15 amino acids. The CDR3 nucleotides are TGTGCCAGCAGCTTAGCCCCCAGGTTAAACACTGAAGCTTTCTTT. It yields the protein CASSLAPRLNTEAFF.

The rearrangement joins TRBV4-2 to TRBJ1-5; 9 positions match TRBD1. Germline V CDR1 and CDR2: LGHNA, YNFKEQ. V shed 3 bases, J shed 0 bases, and the junction held 3 bases outside the gene matches. The CDR3 consists of 16 residues. The CDR3 DNA reads as TGTGCCAGCAGCCAGCCGGGACAGGGTAGCAATCAGCCCCAGCATTTT. Translation gives CASSQPGQGSNQPQHF.

The chain recombines TRBV29-1 with TRBJ1-1; 9 nucleotides align to TRBD1. Germline assignment: CDR1 SQVTM and CDR2 ANQGSEA. This CDR3 has 12 amino acids. The V segment lost 7 bases and the J segment 1 base; nucleotides outside the gene matches: 1. In nucleotides, the CDR3 is TGCAGCGGGGGACAGGGGAACACTGAAGCTTTCTTT. Amino acids: CSGGQGNTEAFF.

The chain recombines TRBV19 with TRBJ1-1; the D gene is possibly TRBD1 (5 bases). V lost 7 bases to trimming and J lost 7 bases, with 16 bases between them. CDR3 length: 13 amino acids. Germline CDR1 and CDR2: LNHDA and SQIVND (reference sequence). The CDR3: CASTPLWGLEAFF. DNA for the CDR3: TGTGCCAGTACCCCTCTGTGGGGACTTGAAGCTTTCTTT.

The rearrangement uses TRBV10-3 and TRBJ2-7; 13 positions match TRBD2. Trimming cost V 6 bases and J 2 bases; bases outside gene matches: 4. Germline V gene data show CDR1 as ENHRY and CDR2 as SYGVKD. This CDR3 region has 15 residues. The chain's CDR3 is CAIREGTSGTYEQYF. The CDR3 DNA reads as TGTGCCATCAGGGAAGGGACTAGCGGGACCTACGAGCAGTACTTC.

The chain carries TRBV28 and TRBJ1-2, with TRBD1 matching 7 bases. Germline values: CDR1 MDHEN, CDR2 SYDVKM. This CDR3 comprises 14 residues. The ends lost 6 bases at V and 8 bases at J; junction bases unmatched: 12. The CDR3 reads CASRSGTDERGYTF. In DNA form, the CDR3 reads TGTGCCAGCAGGTCCGGGACAGACGAACGAGGCTACACCTTC.

As to this clone: One end of the junction does not line up with germline, which may come from a read error. The chain links TRBV28 to TRBJ1-5; a weak D match, TRBD1 (6 bases). Germline loops: CDR1 MDHEN, CDR2 SYDVKM. This CDR3 comprises 12 residues. CDR3 residues: CASSLISGTRVF. CDR3 bases: TGTGCCAGCAGTTTGATATCTGGGACACGGGTTTTT.

The V and J genes are TRBV5-1 and TRBJ1-2, with TRBD1 matching over 7 bases. CDR3 length: 14 residues. Germline CDR1 is SGHRS and CDR2 is YFSETQ. The V and J ends lost 2 bases and 8 bases, in that order; junction bases with no gene match: 9. The CDR3: CASSLGQEVEGYTF. CDR3 sequence (DNA): TGCGCCAGCAGCTTAGGACAGGAGGTGGAGGGCTACACCTTC.

The gene calls are TRBV7-9 and TRBJ1-1; 11 nucleotides match TRBD1. Germline lookup yields CDR1 SEHNR and CDR2 FQNEAQ (reference sequence). V lost 5 bases, J lost 7 bases, and 12 bases stayed unmatched. This CDR3 has 16 residues. The CDR3 loop is CASSPAGTGGRGEAFF. DNA of the CDR3: TGTGCCAGCAGCCCAGCCGGGACAGGGGGTCGGGGTGAAGCTTTCTTT.

V is TRBV7-9 and J is TRBJ1-6; unclear D gene. V lost 5 bases and J 9 bases, leaving 17 bases between the germline ends. There are 15 residues in the CDR3. The germline V gene has CDR1 SEHNR and CDR2 FQNEAQ (reference sequence). CDR3 region: CASSPGGFLGSPLHF. The CDR3 bases are TGTGCCAGCAGCCCGGGAGGCTTCTTAGGTTCACCCCTCCACTTT.

The rearrangement joins TRBV6-1 to TRBJ2-7, with D unresolved. This CDR3 spans 11 amino acids. With 2 bases removed from V and 6 bases from J, the gap between germline ends came to 5 bases. The V gene's germline CDR1 is MNHNS and CDR2 SASEGT. CDR3 nucleotide sequence: TGTGCCAGCAGTGAACCCATCGAGCAGTACTTC. This sequence encodes CASSEPIEQYF.

This chain uses TRBV5-5 with TRBJ1-4; 7 nucleotides line up with TRBD1. Germline assignment: CDR1 SGHKS and CDR2 YYEKEE (reference sequence). This CDR3 has 17 residues. Trimming removed 4 bases from V and 7 bases from J; junction bases left unmatched: 16. The CDR3 here is CASSLFLQGSISEKLFF. As DNA, the CDR3 is TGTGCCAGCAGCCTATTCCTACAGGGGAGTATCAGTGAAAAACTGTTTTTT.

CDR3 in amino acids: CASSQDWERGSGYTF. In nucleotides, the CDR3 is TGCGCCAGCAGCCAAGATTGGGAGAGGGGGTCTGGCTACACCTTC. The rearrangement joins TRBV4-1 to TRBJ1-2; possible D gene TRBD1, 6 bases. V was pared by 0 bases and J by 7 bases, with 15 bases between. Germline loops: CDR1 MGHRA, CDR2 YSYEKL. The CDR3 loop spans 15 amino acids.

V usage is TRBV4-3 and J usage is TRBJ2-7, with D maybe TRBD2 (5 bases). V was pared by 0 bases and J by 0 bases, with 9 bases between. The CDR3 length is 15 residues. Germline V gene data show CDR1 as LGHNA and CDR2 as YSLEER. The CDR3 sequence: CASSQEWERSYEQYF. In DNA, the CDR3 is TGCGCCAGCAGCCAAGAATGGGAGCGCTCCTACGAGCAGTACTTC.